This T cell receptor beta chain was sequenced in a study of blood T cell repertoires in COVID-19. Sequenced by immunoSEQ multiplex PCR; TCRdb stores in-frame clones only, minus some. The sample lists 110,000 or so clones, roughly 80% occurring once. CDR1 is SGHVS, CDR2 FQNEAQ, per germline. The V end was cut by 6 bases, the J end by 0 bases, with 12 bases between. CDR3 length equals 15 residues. The TCR sequence derives from a human donor in a cohort sampled during active COVID-19. The sequencing input was peripheral blood. The rearrangement uses TRBV7-8 and TRBJ1-5; tentative D call: TRBD1 (6 bases). The CDR3 spells CASSFDRNSNQPQHF. As DNA, the CDR3 is TGTGCCAGCAGTTTTGACAGGAATAGCAATCAGCCCCAGCATTTT. The entire variable domain, with the rest obtained from reference TRBV7-8 and TRBJ1-5, is as follows: GAGVSQSPRYKVAKRGQDVALRCDPISGHVSLFWYQQALGQGPEFLTYFQNEAQLDKSGLPSDRFFAERPEGSVSTLKIQRTQQEDSAVYLCASSFDRNSNQPQHFGDGTRLSIL.